The text below deals with one TCR beta chain. Antigen unknown. These data belong to a study of T-cell memory formation after mild COVID-19. Findings and caveats of the study: Within pre-infection memory, some responding clones were found, suggesting cross-reactive memory joined. Contracting CD8+ clones were enriched in EMRA, CD4+ mainly in CM and EM. Clones contracting day 15 to 85 were balanced CD4/CD8; later expanders leaned CD4+.

The 5'RACE method, run with constant-segment primers, produced TCR alpha and TCR beta cDNA libraries (carrying sample barcodes and UMIs). TCRdb re-analysed the 5' RACE reads in MiXCR, keeping a single row per CDR3 protein. The repertoire consists of around 510,000 distinct CDR3 sequences, with about a fifth occurring once and the leading ten covering around 7.7%. The CDR3 totals 13 residues. Per germline, CDR1 DFQATT and CDR2 SNEGSKA (reference sequence). Trimming took 1 base from V and 6 from J; bases not matched to a gene: 5. The chain employs TRBV20-1 and TRBJ1-2; 7 nucleotides agree with TRBD1. Input material: PBMCs or a T cell subset sorted from them (not recorded which). The TCR was taken from an adult woman who had mild COVID-19 (a few samples of this study predate the infection). Cell type and time point are not known. CDR3 DNA sequence: TGCAGTGCTAGAGCAGGGACAGTACATGGCTACACCTTC. It yields the protein CSARAGTVHGYTF.